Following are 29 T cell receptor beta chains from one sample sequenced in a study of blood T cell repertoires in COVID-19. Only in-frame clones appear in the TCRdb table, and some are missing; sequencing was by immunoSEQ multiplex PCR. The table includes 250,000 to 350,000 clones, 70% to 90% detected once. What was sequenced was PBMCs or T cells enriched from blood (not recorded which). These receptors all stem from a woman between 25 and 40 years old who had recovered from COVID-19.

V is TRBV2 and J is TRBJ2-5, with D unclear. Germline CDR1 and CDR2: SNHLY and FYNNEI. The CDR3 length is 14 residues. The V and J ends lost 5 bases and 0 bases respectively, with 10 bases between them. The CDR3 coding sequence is TGTGCCAGCAGTACATCTTGGTACCAAGAGACCCAGTACTTC. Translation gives CASSTSWYQETQYF. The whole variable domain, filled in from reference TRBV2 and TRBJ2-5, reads EPEVTQTPSHQVTQMGQEVILRCVPISNHLYFYWYRQILGQKVEFLVSFYNNEISEKSEIFDDQFSVERPDGSNFTLKIRSTKLEDSAMYFCASSTSWYQETQYFGPGTRLLVL.

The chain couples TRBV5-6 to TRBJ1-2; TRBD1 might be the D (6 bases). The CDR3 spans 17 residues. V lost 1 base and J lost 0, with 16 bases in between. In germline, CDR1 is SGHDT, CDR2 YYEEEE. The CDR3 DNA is TGTGCCAGCAGCTTGAAGGGGGATAGGGTAACTAACTATGGCTACACCTTC. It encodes CASSLKGDRVTNYGYTF.

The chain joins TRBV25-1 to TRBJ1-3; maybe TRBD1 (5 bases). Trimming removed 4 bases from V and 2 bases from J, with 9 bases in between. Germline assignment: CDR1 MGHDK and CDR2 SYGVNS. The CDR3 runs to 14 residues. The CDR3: CASSVPGTGNTIYF. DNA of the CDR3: TGTGCCAGCAGTGTCCCAGGGACTGGAAACACCATATATTTT.

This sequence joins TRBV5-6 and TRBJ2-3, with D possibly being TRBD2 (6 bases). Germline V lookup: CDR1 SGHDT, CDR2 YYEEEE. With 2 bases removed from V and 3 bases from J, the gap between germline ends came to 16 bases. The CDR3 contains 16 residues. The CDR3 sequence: CASSFEEVRGTDTQYF. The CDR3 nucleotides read TGTGCCAGCAGCTTCGAGGAAGTCCGGGGGACAGATACGCAGTATTTT.

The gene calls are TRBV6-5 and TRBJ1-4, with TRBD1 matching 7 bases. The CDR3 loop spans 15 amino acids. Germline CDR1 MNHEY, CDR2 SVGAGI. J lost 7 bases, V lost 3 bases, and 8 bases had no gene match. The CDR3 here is CASSYDSTGTEKLFF. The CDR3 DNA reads TGTGCCAGCAGTTATGATTCGACAGGGACTGAAAAACTGTTTTTT.

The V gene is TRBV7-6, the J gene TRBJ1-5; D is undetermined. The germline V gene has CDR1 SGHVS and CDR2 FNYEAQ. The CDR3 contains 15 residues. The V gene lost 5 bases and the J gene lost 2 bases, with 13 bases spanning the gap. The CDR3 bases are TGTGCCAGCAGCCCCCAAACCGGGGGCAATCAGCCCCAGCATTTT. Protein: CASSPQTGGNQPQHF.

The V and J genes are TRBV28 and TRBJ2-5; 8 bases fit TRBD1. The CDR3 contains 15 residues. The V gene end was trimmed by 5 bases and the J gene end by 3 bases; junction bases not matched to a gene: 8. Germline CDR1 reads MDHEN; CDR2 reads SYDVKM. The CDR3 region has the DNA TGTGCCAGCAGTCGACAGGGGCCCAGGGAAGAGACCCAGTACTTC. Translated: CASSRQGPREETQYF.

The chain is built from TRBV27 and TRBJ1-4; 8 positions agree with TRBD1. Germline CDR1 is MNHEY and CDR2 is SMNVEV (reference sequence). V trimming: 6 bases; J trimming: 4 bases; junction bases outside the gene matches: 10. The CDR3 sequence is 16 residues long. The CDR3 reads CASSQILGQGNEKLFF. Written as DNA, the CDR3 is TGTGCCAGCAGCCAGATCCTCGGACAGGGTAATGAAAAACTGTTTTTT.

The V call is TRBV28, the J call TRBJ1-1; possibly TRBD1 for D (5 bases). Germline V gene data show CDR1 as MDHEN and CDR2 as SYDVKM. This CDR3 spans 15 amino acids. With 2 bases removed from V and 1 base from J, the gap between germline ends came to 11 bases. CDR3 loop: CASSLLSTANTEAFF. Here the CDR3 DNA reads TGTGCCAGCAGTTTACTCTCGACAGCGAACACTGAAGCTTTCTTT.

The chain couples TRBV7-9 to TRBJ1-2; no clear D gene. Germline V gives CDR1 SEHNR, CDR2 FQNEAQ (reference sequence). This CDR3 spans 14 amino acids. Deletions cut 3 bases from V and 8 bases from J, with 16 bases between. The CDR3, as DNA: TGTGCCAGCAGCTTCCTAGGAGGATTGCGGGGCTACACCTTC. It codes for CASSFLGGLRGYTF.

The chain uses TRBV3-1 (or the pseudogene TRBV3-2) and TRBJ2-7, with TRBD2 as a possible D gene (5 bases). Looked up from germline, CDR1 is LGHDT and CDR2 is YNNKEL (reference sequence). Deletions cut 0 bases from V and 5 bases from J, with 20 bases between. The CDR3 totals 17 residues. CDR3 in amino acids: CASSQDPFREGRDEQYF. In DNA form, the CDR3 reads TGTGCCAGCAGCCAAGATCCGTTCCGAGAGGGCCGGGACGAGCAGTACTTC.

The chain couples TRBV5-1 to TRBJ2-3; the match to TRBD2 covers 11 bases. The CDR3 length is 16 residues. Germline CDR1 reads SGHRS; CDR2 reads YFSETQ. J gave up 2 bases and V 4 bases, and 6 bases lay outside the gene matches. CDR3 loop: CASSALAGVNTDTQYF. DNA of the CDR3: TGCGCCAGCAGCGCACTAGCGGGGGTTAACACAGATACGCAGTATTTT.

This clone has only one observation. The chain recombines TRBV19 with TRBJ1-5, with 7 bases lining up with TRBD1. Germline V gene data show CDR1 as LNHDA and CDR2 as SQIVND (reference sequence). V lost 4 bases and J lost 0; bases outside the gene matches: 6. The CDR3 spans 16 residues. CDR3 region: CASSRGQLYSNQPQHF. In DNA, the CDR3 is TGTGCCAGTAGTAGGGGACAGCTTTATAGCAATCAGCCCCAGCATTTT.

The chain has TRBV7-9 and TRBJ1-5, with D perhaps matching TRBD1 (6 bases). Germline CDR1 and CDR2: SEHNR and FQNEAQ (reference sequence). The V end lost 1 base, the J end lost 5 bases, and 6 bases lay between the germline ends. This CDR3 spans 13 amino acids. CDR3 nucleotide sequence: TGTGCCAGCAGCTTAGACAGGGATCAGCCCCAGCATTTT. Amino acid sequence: CASSLDRDQPQHF.

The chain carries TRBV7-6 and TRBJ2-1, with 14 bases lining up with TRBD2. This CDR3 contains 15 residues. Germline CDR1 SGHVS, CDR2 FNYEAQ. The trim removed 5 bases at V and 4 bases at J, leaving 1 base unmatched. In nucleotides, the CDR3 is TGTGCCAGCAGCCGGACTAGCGGGGGGTACAATGAGCAGTTCTTC. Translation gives CASSRTSGGYNEQFF.

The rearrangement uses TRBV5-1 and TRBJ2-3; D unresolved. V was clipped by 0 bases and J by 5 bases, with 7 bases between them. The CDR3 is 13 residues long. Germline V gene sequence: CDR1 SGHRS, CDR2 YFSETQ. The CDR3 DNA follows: TGCGCCAGCAGCTTGGGCGGTCTAGATACGCAGTATTTT. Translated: CASSLGGLDTQYF.

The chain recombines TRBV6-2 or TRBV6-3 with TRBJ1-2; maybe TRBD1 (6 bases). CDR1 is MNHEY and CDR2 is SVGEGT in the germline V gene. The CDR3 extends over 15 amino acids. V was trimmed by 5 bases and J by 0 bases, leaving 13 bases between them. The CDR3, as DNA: TGTGCCAGCAGTAGGACAGCAAGTACTAACTATGGCTACACCTTC. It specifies CASSRTASTNYGYTF.

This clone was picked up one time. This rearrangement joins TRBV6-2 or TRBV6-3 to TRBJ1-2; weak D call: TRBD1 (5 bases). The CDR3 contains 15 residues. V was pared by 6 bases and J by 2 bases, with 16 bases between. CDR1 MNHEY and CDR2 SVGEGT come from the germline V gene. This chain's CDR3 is CASSNGGAVNYGYTF. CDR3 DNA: TGTGCCAGCAGCAATGGTGGGGCGGTGAACTATGGCTACACCTTC.

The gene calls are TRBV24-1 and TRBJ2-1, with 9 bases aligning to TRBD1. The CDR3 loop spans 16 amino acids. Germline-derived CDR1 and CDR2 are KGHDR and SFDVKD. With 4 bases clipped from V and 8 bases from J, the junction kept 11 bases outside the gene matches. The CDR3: CATSDPGTGNRDEQFF. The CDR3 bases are TGTGCCACCAGTGACCCCGGGACAGGGAATAGGGATGAGCAGTTCTTC.

Written as DNA, the CDR3 is TGTGCCAGTGGGTATGGAGGGTCCCAGCCCCAGCATTTT. Encoded protein: CASGYGGSQPQHF. The chain carries TRBV19 and TRBJ1-5; D remains unclear. Germline assignment: CDR1 LNHDA and CDR2 SQIVND (reference sequence). V lost 8 bases, J lost 7 bases, and 15 bases lay in between. The CDR3 spans 13 residues.

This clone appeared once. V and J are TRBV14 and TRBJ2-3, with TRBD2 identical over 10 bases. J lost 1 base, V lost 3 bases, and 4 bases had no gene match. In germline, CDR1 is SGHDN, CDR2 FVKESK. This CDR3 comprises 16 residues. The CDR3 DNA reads TGTGCCAGCAGCCAGCTAGCGGGGGTTGGCACAGATACGCAGTATTTT. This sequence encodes CASSQLAGVGTDTQYF.

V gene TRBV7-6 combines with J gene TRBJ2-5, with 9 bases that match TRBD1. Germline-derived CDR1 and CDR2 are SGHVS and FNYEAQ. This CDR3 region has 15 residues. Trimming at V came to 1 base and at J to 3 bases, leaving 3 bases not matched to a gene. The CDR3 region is CASSLGGTGKETQYF. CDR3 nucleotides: TGTGCCAGCAGCTTAGGTGGGACAGGGAAAGAGACCCAGTACTTC. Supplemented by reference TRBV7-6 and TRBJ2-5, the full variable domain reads GAGVSQSPRYKVTKRGQDVALRCDPISGHVSLYWYRQALGQGPEFLTYFNYEAQQDKSGLPNDRFSAERPEGSISTLTIQRTEQRDSAMYRCASSLGGTGKETQYFGPGTRLLVL.

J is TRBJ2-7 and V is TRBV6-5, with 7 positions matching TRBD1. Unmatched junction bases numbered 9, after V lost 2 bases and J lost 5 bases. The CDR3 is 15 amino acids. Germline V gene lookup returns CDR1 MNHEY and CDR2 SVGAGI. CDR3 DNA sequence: TGTGCCAGCAGTTACAATACAGGGGAAGTCCACGAGCAGTACTTC. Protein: CASSYNTGEVHEQYF.

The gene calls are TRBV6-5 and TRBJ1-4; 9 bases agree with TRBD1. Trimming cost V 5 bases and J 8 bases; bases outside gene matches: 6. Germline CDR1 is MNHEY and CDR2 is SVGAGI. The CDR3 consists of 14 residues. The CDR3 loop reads CASSRGQGLEKLFF. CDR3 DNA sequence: TGTGCCAGCAGTAGGGGACAGGGACTCGAAAAACTGTTTTTT.

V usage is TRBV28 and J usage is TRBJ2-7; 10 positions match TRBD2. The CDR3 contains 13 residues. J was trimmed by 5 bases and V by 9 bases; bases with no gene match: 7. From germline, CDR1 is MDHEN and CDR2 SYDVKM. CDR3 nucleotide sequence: TGTGCCAGTAAGCGGGAGGGTACCCACGAGCAGTACTTC. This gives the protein CASKREGTHEQYF. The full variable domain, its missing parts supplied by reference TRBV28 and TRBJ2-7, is DVKVTQSSRYLVKRTGEKVFLECVQDMDHENMFWYRQDPGLGLRLIYFSYDVKMKEKGDIPEGYSVSREKKERFSLILESASTNQTSMYLCASKREGTHEQYFGPGTRLTVT.

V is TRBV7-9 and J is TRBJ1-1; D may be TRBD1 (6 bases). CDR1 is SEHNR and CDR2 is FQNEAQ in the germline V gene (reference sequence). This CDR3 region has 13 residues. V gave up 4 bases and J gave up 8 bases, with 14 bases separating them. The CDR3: CASSSRTDREAFF. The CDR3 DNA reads TGTGCCAGCAGCTCCAGGACAGATCGGGAAGCTTTCTTT.

The CDR3 sequence: CASRRQGLNSPLHF. CDR3 bases: TGTGCCAGTAGAAGACAGGGCTTAAATTCACCCCTCCACTTT. J is TRBJ1-6 and V is TRBV19; 7 nucleotides match TRBD1. This CDR3 comprises 14 residues. Trimming removed 6 bases from V and 7 bases from J; junction bases left unmatched: 6. Germline V gives CDR1 LNHDA, CDR2 SQIVND (reference sequence).

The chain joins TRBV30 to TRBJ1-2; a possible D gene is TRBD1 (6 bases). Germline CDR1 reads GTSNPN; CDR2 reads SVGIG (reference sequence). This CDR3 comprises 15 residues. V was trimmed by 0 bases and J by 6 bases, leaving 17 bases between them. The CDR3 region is CAWSVVPGVINGYTF. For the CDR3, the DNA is TGTGCCTGGAGTGTTGTTCCAGGGGTAATCAATGGCTACACCTTC.

CDR3 DNA: TGTGCCAGCACCTTACTGGCGGGGTCGGGCAATCAGCCCCAGCATTTT. The encoded protein is CASTLLAGSGNQPQHF. This chain links TRBV28 with TRBJ1-5; D remains ambiguous. Trimming removed 7 bases from V and 2 bases from J, with 18 bases in between. The CDR3 contains 16 residues. The germline CDR1 and CDR2 sequences are MDHEN and SYDVKM.